A single sample gave rise to the 8 T cell receptor beta chains below, sequenced in a study of blood T cell repertoires in COVID-19. Sequenced by immunoSEQ multiplex PCR; TCRdb stores in-frame clones only, minus some. This sample has about 84,000 clones; roughly 96% occur once, and the top ten carry around 4.7%. Sequenced input: peripheral blood. The receptors stem from a human donor with active COVID-19. The donor label of this sample is uncertain.

DNA of the CDR3: TGTGCCAGCAGCGCGAACGGGGGGCTCTCCTACGAGCAGTACTTC. This codes for CASSANGGLSYEQYF. This rearrangement joins TRBV9 to TRBJ2-7; the D gene is possibly TRBD2 (7 bases). This CDR3 has 15 amino acids. The germline gives CDR1 SGDLS, CDR2 YYNGEE. V gave up 3 bases and J gave up 0 bases, with 13 bases separating them.

The J gene is TRBJ2-1, the V gene TRBV2; 8 bases are shared with TRBD1. Per the germline V gene, CDR1 is SNHLY and CDR2 is FYNNEI. The CDR3 consists of 14 residues. V shed 3 bases and J 8 bases; nucleotides not matched to a gene: 6. CDR3 nucleotides: TGTGCCAGCAGTGATGGACAGGGCGGAGATGAGCAGTTCTTC. Residues: CASSDGQGGDEQFF.

The chain is built from TRBV7-9 and TRBJ1-3; 7 bases are a match to TRBD1. Trimming cost V 4 bases and J 0 bases; bases outside gene matches: 9. This CDR3 has 17 residues. Per germline, CDR1 SEHNR and CDR2 FQNEAQ (reference sequence). Written as DNA, the CDR3 is TGTGCCAGCAGCTCCAGATCAGGGACAGACTCTGGAAACACCATATATTTT. This sequence encodes CASSSRSGTDSGNTIYF.

This chain joins TRBV2 and TRBJ2-2; no clear D. The CDR3 has 13 amino acids. Trimming removed 4 bases at V and 1 base at J, with 4 bases between. Germline values: CDR1 SNHLY, CDR2 FYNNEI. Here the CDR3 reads CASSGGNTGELFF. The CDR3, as DNA: TGTGCCAGCAGTGGAGGGAACACCGGGGAGCTGTTTTTT.

The gene calls are TRBV5-8 and TRBJ2-5, with 7 nucleotides matching TRBD2. V trimming: 5 bases; J trimming: 5 bases; junction bases outside the gene matches: 15. Germline-derived CDR1 and CDR2 are SGHTS and YDEGEE. The CDR3 consists of 16 residues. CDR3 bases: TGTGCCAGCAGGGGAGGGACGACACTCCGGGTGGAGACCCAGTACTTC. Its translation: CASRGGTTLRVETQYF.

This clone was seen a few times. J is TRBJ1-5 and V is TRBV10-1; 8 bases align to TRBD1. Germline V gene data show CDR1 as WNHNN and CDR2 as SYGVQD (reference sequence). V lost 4 bases and J lost 7; bases outside the gene matches: 3. This CDR3 region has 13 residues. DNA for the CDR3: TGCGCCAGCAGTGGACAGGGGAGGCAGCCCCAGCATTTT. It specifies CASSGQGRQPQHF.

The chain links TRBV9 to TRBJ1-6; 12 positions match TRBD1. Germline V gives CDR1 SGDLS, CDR2 YYNGEE. With V trimmed by 9 bases and J by 9 bases, 13 bases remained unmatched. This CDR3 comprises 16 residues. CDR3 protein: CAIPPSGQGAGSPLHF. CDR3 coding DNA: TGTGCCATCCCCCCTTCGGGACAGGGGGCAGGTTCACCCCTCCACTTT.

The rearrangement joins TRBV19 to TRBJ2-7; TRBD2 matches at 8 bases. The CDR3 is 15 residues long. J was trimmed by 2 bases and V by 5 bases; bases with no gene match: 8. Germline V gene sequence: CDR1 LNHDA, CDR2 SQIVND (reference sequence). The chain's CDR3 is CASSLGIAGTYEQYF. In DNA, the CDR3 is TGTGCCAGTAGTCTGGGTATAGCGGGAACCTACGAGCAGTACTTC.